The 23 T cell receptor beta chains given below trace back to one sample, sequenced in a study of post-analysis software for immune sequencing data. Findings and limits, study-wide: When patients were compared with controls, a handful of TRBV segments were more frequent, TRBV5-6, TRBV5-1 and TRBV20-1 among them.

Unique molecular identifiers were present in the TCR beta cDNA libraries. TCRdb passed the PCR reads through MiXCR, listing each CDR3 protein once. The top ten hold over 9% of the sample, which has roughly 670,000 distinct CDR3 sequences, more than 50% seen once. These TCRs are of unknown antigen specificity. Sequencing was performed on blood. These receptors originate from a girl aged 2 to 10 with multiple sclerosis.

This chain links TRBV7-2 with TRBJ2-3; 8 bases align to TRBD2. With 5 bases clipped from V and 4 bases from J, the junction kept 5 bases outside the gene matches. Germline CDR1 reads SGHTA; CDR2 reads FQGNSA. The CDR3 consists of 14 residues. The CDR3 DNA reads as TGTGCCAGCAGCGCCGGGACTAGACCAGATACGCAGTATTTT. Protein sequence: CASSAGTRPDTQYF.

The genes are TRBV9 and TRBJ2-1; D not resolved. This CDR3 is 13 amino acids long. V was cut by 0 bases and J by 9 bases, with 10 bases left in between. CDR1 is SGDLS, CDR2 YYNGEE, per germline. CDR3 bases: TGTGCCAGCAGCGTAGGGGTAGAAAGTGAGCAGTTCTTC. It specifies CASSVGVESEQFF.

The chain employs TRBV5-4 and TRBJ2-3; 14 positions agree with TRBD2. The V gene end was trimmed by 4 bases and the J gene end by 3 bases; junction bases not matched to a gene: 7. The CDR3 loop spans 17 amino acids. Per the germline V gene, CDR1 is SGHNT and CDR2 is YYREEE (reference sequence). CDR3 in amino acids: CASSTRLAGGPTDTQYF. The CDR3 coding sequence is TGTGCCAGCAGCACACGACTAGCGGGAGGGCCAACAGATACGCAGTATTTT.

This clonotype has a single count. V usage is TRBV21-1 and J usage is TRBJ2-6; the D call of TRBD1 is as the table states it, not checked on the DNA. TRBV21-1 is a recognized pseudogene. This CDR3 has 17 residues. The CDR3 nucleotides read TGTGCCAGCTTTCGGGCGGGGGCTCTCCCTGGGGCCAACGCCCTGACTTTC. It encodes CASFRAGALPGANALTF.

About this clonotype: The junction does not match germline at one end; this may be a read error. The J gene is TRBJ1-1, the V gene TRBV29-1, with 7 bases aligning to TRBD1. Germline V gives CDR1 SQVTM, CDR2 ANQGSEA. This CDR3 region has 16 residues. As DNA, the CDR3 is TGCAGCGTTAGGGGACAGATGAAGACCATGAACACTGAAGCTTGCTTT. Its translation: CSVRGQMKTMNTEACF.

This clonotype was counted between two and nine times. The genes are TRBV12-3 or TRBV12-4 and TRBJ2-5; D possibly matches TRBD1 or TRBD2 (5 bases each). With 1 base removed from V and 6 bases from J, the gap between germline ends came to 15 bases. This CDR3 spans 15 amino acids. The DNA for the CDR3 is TGTGCCAGCAGTTTAGTGCAGGGAGAGTTGAAGACCCAGTACTTC. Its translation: CASSLVQGELKTQYF.

CDR3 bases: TGTGCCAGCAGCTTAGTAGGACCCGCGGACACTGAAGCTTTCTTT. Translating gives CASSLVGPADTEAFF. The chain employs TRBV7-9 and TRBJ1-1; D gene ambiguous. Germline V gene lookup returns CDR1 SEHNR and CDR2 FQNEAQ (reference sequence). The CDR3 is 15 residues long. Trimming removed 1 base from V and 3 bases from J, with 12 bases in between.

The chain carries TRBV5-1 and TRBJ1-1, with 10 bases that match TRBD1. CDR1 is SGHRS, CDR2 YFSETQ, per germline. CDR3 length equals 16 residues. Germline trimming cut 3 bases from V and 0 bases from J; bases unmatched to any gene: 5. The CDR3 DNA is TGCGCCAGCAGCTCGGGACAGGGGCACATGAACACTGAAGCTTTCTTT. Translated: CASSSGQGHMNTEAFF.

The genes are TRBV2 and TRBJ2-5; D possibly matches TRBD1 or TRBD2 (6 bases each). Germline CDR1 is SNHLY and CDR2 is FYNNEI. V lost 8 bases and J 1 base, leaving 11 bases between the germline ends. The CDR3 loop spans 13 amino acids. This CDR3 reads CASPRGRQETQYF. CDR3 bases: TGTGCCAGCCCCCGGGGGCGCCAAGAGACCCAGTACTTC.

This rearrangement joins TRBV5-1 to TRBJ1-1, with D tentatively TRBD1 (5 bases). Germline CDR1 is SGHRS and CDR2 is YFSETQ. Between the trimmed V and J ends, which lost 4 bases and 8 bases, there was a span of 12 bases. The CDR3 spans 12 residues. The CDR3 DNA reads TGCGCCAGCAGCCCCGGAGGGGTAGAAGCTTTCTTT. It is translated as CASSPGGVEAFF.

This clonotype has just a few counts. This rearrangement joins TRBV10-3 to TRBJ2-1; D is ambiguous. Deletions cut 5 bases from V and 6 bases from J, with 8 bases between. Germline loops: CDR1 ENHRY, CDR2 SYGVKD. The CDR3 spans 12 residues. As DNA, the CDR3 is TGTGCCATCAGTCCAAGGACCAATGAGCAGTTCTTC. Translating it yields CAISPRTNEQFF.

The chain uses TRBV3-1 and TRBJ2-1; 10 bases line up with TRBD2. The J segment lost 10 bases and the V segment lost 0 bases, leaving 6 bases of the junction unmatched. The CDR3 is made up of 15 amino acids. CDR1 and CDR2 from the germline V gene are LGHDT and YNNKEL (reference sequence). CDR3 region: CASSQELLAGPEQFF. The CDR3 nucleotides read TGTGCCAGCAGCCAAGAATTACTAGCGGGACCAGAGCAGTTCTTC.

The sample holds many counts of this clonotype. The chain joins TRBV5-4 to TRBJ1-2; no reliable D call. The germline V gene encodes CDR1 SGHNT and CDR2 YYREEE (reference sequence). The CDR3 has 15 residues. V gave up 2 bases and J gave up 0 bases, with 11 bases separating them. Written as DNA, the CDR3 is TGTGCCAGCAGCTTTGGACGGTGGGCTAACTATGGCTACACCTTC. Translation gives CASSFGRWANYGYTF.

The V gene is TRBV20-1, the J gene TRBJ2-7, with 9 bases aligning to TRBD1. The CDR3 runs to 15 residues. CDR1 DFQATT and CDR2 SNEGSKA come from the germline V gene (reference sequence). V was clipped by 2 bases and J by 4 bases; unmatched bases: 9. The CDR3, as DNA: TGCAGTGCTAGACACGACCTGGGACAGGGATACGAGCAGTACTTC. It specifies CSARHDLGQGYEQYF.

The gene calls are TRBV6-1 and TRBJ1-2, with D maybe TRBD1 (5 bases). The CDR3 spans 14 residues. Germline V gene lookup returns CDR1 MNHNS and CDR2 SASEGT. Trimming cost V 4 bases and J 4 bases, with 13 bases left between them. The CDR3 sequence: CASSVAGPSYGYTF. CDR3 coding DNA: TGTGCCAGCAGTGTGGCGGGACCGAGCTATGGCTACACCTTC.

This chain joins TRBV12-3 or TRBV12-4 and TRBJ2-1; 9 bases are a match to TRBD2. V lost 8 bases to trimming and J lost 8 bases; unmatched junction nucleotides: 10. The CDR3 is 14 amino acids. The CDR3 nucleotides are TGTGCCAGCTCCGTCGGCGGGGGGGGCGATGAGCAGTTCTTC. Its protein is CASSVGGGGDEQFF.

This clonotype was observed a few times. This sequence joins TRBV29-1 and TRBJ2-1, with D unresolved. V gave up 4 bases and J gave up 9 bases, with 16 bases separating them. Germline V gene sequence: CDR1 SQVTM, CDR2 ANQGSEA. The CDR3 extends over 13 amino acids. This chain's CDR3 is CSVVGVPLGEQFF. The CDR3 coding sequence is TGCAGCGTTGTTGGGGTGCCTTTGGGTGAGCAGTTCTTC.

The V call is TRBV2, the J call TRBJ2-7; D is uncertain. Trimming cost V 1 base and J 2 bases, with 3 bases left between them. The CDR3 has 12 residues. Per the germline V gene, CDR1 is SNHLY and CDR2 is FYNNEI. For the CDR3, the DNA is TGTGCCAGCAGTGAAGAGACCTACGAGCAGTACTTC. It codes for CASSEETYEQYF.

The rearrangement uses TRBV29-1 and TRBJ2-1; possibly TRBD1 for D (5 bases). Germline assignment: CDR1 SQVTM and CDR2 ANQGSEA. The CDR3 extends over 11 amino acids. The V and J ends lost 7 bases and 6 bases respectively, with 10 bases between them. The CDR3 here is CSGIQVNEQFF. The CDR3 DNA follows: TGCAGCGGGATACAGGTCAATGAGCAGTTCTTC.

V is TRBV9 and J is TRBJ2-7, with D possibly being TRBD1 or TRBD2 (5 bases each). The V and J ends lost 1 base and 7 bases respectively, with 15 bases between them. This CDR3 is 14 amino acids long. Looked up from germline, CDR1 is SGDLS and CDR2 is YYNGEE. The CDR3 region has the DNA TGTGCCAGCAGCGTACTCTCCGGGACGGGGGAGCAGTACTTC. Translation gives CASSVLSGTGEQYF.

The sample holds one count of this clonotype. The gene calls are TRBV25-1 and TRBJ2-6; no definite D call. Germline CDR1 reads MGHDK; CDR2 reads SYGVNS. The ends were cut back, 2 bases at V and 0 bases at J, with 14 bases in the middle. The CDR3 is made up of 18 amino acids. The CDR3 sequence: CASSEGPLRISGANVLTF. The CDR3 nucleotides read TGTGCCAGCAGTGAAGGTCCGTTACGAATCTCTGGGGCCAACGTCCTGACTTTC.

The chain's CDR3 is CSAPKGGAVMGTEAFF. CDR3 DNA sequence: TGCAGCGCTCCCAAGGGAGGGGCGGTCATGGGCACTGAAGCTTTCTTT. The chain has TRBV20-1 and TRBJ1-1, with D perhaps TRBD1 (5 bases). Germline lookup yields CDR1 DFQATT and CDR2 SNEGSKA (reference sequence). The CDR3 consists of 16 residues.

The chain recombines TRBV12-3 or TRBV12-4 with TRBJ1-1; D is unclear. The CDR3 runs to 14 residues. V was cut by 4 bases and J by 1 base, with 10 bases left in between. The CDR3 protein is CASSWASPNTEAFF. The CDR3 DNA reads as TGTGCCAGCAGTTGGGCCTCCCCGAACACTGAAGCTTTCTTT.